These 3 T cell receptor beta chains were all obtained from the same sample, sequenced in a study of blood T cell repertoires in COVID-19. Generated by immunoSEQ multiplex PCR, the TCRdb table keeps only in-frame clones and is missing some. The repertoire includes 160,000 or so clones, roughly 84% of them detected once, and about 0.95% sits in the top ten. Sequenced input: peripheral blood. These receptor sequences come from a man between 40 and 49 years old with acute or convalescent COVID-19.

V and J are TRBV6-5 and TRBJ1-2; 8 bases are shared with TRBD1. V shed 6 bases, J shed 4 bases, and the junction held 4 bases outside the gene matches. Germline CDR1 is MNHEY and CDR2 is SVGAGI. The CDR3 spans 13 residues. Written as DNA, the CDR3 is TGTGCCAGCAGGGGGACAGGATTCTATGGCTACACCTTC. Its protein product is CASRGTGFYGYTF.

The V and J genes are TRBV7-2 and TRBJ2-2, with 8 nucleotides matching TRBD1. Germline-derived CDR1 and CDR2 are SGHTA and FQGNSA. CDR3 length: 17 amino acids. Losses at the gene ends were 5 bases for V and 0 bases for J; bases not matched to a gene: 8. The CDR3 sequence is CASSTRQGSTNTGELFF. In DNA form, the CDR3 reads TGTGCCAGCAGCACGAGACAGGGGAGCACGAACACCGGGGAGCTGTTTTTT. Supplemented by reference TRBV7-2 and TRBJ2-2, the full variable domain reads GAGVSQSPSNKVTEKGKDVELRCDPISGHTALYWYRQSLGQGLEFLIYFQGNSAPDKSGLPSDRFSAERTGGSVSTLTIQRTQQEDSAVYLCASSTRQGSTNTGELFFGEGSRLTVL.

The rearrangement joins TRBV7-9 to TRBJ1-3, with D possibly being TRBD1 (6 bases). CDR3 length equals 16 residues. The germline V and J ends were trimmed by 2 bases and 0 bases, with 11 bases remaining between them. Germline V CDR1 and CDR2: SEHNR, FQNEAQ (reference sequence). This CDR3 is CASSLLQGLSGNTIYF. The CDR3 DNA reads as TGTGCCAGCAGCTTACTACAGGGTCTCTCTGGAAACACCATATATTTT.